The text below deals with one T cell receptor beta chain. The antigen is not known. This record belongs to a study of shared clonotypes between healthy human individuals. Each PCR replicate from the sorted subsets contained about 200 ng DNA, which is tens of thousands of T cell genomes. Produced via immunoSEQ multiplex PCR; TCRdb's table is partial and in-frame only. The table includes 190,000 or so clones, roughly 70% detected once. General study findings and limits: Across a handful of donors, naive CD4 shared 5% to 5.5%, naive CD8 more than 3%, memory CD4 2.3%, memory CD8 0.4% to 0.5%.

Germline V gene data show CDR1 as LNHDA and CDR2 as SQIVND (reference sequence). The germline V and J ends were trimmed by 6 bases and 0 bases, with 6 bases remaining between them. The CDR3 extends over 13 amino acids. The J gene is TRBJ1-5, the V gene TRBV19; the D is unclear. The material sequenced was memory CD4+ T cells sorted from blood. Subset noted: CD45RA-negative fraction. The TCR sequence derives from a man aged 25-45 years in good health. The CDR3 loop is CASRSYSNQPQHF. In nucleotides, the CDR3 is TGTGCCAGTAGAAGTTATAGCAATCAGCCCCAGCATTTT.